One and the same sample provided the 12 T cell receptor beta chains below, sequenced in a study of blood T cell repertoires in COVID-19. Sequencing was performed with immunoSEQ multiplex PCR; in TCRdb, only in-frame clones are kept and a portion is missing. Altogether over 200,000 clones are present, around 89% being singletons, with the ten largest covering approximately 15%. The material sequenced was PBMCs or T cells enriched from blood (not recorded which). The origin of the receptors is a young man who had been exposed to COVID-19.

The chain couples TRBV15 to TRBJ1-3; D is possibly TRBD1 (6 bases). Germline V lookup: CDR1 LNHNV, CDR2 YYDKDF (reference sequence). CDR3 length: 16 amino acids. V lost 5 bases, J lost 0 bases, and 14 bases lay in between. The CDR3 coding sequence is TGTGCCACCAGCCCGGACAGATTCCTCTCTGGAAACACCATATATTTT. This codes for CATSPDRFLSGNTIYF.

V gene TRBV14 combines with J gene TRBJ2-5; D may be TRBD1 (6 bases). The CDR3 runs 13 residues. Germline values: CDR1 SGHDN, CDR2 FVKESK. The V end was cut by 3 bases, the J end by 4 bases, with 9 bases between. CDR3 bases: TGTGCCAGCAGCCAGGGCAGGGGAGAGACCCAGTACTTC. Translation: CASSQGRGETQYF.

A single count supports this clone. The CDR3: CSVEPAGGQGVHEQYF. The CDR3 coding sequence is TGCAGCGTTGAACCGGCTGGGGGACAGGGGGTCCACGAGCAGTACTTC. The chain is built from TRBV29-1 and TRBJ2-7, with TRBD1 matching 11 bases. Trimming at V came to 2 bases and at J to 5 bases, leaving 11 bases not matched to a gene. The CDR3 consists of 16 residues. Germline lookup yields CDR1 SQVTM and CDR2 ANQGSEA.

This clone has a handful of counts. This sequence joins TRBV9 and TRBJ2-3; a weak D match, TRBD2 (6 bases). The CDR3 runs to 14 residues. Trimming removed 0 bases at V and 8 bases at J, with 13 bases between. Looked up from germline, CDR1 is SGDLS and CDR2 is YYNGEE. The CDR3 DNA reads TGTGCCAGCAGCGTAGACTCGGGGGTTGGTACGCAGTATTTT. Translation gives CASSVDSGVGTQYF.

J is TRBJ2-5 and V is TRBV6-6, with 9 bases matching TRBD2. The CDR3 extends over 19 amino acids. Germline V gene lookup returns CDR1 MNHNY and CDR2 SVGAGI (reference sequence). V shed 5 bases, J shed 5 bases, and the junction held 21 bases outside the gene matches. CDR3 in amino acids: CASSPSPTFTGTSRETQYF. As DNA, the CDR3 is TGTGCCAGCAGTCCCAGCCCTACTTTTACCGGGACTAGCCGGGAGACCCAGTACTTC.

V gene TRBV19 combines with J gene TRBJ2-1, with TRBD1 matching 7 bases. The V gene end was trimmed by 5 bases and the J gene end by 7 bases; junction bases not matched to a gene: 8. CDR3 size: 14 residues. Germline CDR1 and CDR2: LNHDA and SQIVND (reference sequence). CDR3 region: CASSADREGNEQFF. The CDR3 DNA sequence: TGTGCCAGTAGTGCCGACAGGGAAGGGAATGAGCAGTTCTTC.

The rearrangement links TRBV7-3 to TRBJ2-3; 8 bases agree with TRBD1. CDR1 and CDR2 from the germline V gene are SGHTA and FQGTGA. Germline trimming cut 3 bases from V and 4 bases from J; bases unmatched to any gene: 6. This CDR3 is built from 15 residues. The CDR3: CASSLAGGLSDTQYF. The CDR3 nucleotides are TGTGCCAGCAGCTTGGCAGGGGGCTTGTCAGATACGCAGTATTTT.

V is TRBV5-4 and J is TRBJ2-2, with 8 bases identical to TRBD2. J gave up 2 bases and V 1 base, and 4 bases lay outside the gene matches. The CDR3 consists of 16 residues. The germline gives CDR1 SGHNT, CDR2 YYREEE (reference sequence). The CDR3 region has the DNA TGTGCCAGCAGCTTGTTGCGGGGGGCTAACACCGGGGAGCTGTTTTTT. It codes for CASSLLRGANTGELFF. Looking up the rest from reference TRBV5-4 and TRBJ2-2 gives the full variable domain: ETGVTQSPTHLIKTRGQQVTLRCSSQSGHNTVSWYQQALGQGPQFIFQYYREEENGRGNFPPRFSGLQFPNYSSELNVNALELDDSALYLCASSLLRGANTGELFFGEGSRLTVL.

The genes are TRBV11-3 and TRBJ2-5, with 13 nucleotides matching TRBD2. Trimming cost V 8 bases and J 1 base; bases outside gene matches: 16. The CDR3 length is 19 residues. Germline CDR1 and CDR2: SGHNT and YENEEA. Written as DNA, the CDR3 is TGTGCCAGCGGGGAGACTAGCGGGGGGAATAACAGATTCCAAGAGACCCAGTACTTC. Translated: CASGETSGGNNRFQETQYF.

This clone was observed a single time. The chain couples TRBV6-5 to TRBJ1-2; D unresolved. Trimming pared 6 bases from V and 8 bases from J, leaving 16 bases between. This CDR3 comprises 13 residues. Germline CDR1 MNHEY, CDR2 SVGAGI. CDR3 loop: CASSRGKSGGYTF. The CDR3, as DNA: TGTGCCAGCAGCCGAGGCAAGTCCGGAGGCTACACCTTC.

The chain employs TRBV25-1 and TRBJ2-7; 10 bases are a match to TRBD1. J lost 12 bases, V lost 7 bases, and 15 bases had no gene match. The CDR3 runs to 14 residues. Germline CDR1 is MGHDK and CDR2 is SYGVNS. The CDR3 nucleotides read TGTGCCAGCAACGAACGGGACAGGGGAAATGGCCCGTACTTC. Residues: CASNERDRGNGPYF.

The CDR3 sequence is CASRSGPGQETSNQPQHF. CDR3 bases: TGTGCCAGTAGGAGCGGGCCGGGACAGGAGACTAGCAATCAGCCCCAGCATTTT. The rearrangement uses TRBV19 and TRBJ1-5; 8 nucleotides align to TRBD1. Germline-derived CDR1 and CDR2 are LNHDA and SQIVND (reference sequence). V was pared by 6 bases and J by 0 bases, with 13 bases of the junction left unmatched. The CDR3 is 18 amino acids.